The 5 T cell receptor beta chains below were found in one sample sequenced in a study of PD-1 blockade in classical Hodgkin lymphoma. Some clones are missing from TCRdb's copy, which holds only in-frame ones; the method was immunoSEQ multiplex PCR. The sample contains about 110,000 clones, nearly 90% of which appear only once. Each of the patients experienced relapse following autologous stem cell transplantation, and their brentuximab vedotin exposure differed. The specimen comprised peripheral blood mononuclear cells (PBMCs), sampled before the second cycle of nivolumab. All receptors come from a human donor with classical Hodgkin lymphoma.

This clone occurred once. V is TRBV6-1 and J is TRBJ2-5; 8 bases map to TRBD1. Germline trimming cut 2 bases from V and 5 bases from J; bases unmatched to any gene: 10. The germline V gene encodes CDR1 MNHNS and CDR2 SASEGT. This CDR3 is 16 amino acids long. Here the CDR3 reads CASSEQGQGATETQYF. The DNA of the CDR3 is TGTGCCAGCAGTGAACAGGGTCAGGGGGCGACGGAGACCCAGTACTTC.

V and J are TRBV19 and TRBJ1-5; D possibly corresponds to TRBD1 (5 bases). The CDR3 covers 17 residues. V lost 8 bases, J lost 2 bases, and 22 bases lay in between. Germline V gene sequence: CDR1 LNHDA, CDR2 SQIVND (reference sequence). The CDR3 protein is CASCTRDSFKGNQPQHF. CDR3 nucleotides: TGTGCCAGTTGTACTCGGGACTCATTCAAGGGCAATCAGCCCCAGCATTTT. Full variable domain (outside the CDR3, taken from reference TRBV19 and TRBJ1-5): DGGITQSPKYLFRKEGQNVTLSCEQNLNHDAMYWYRQDPGQGLRLIYYSQIVNDFQKGDIAEGYSVSREKKESFPLTVTSAQKNPTAFYLCASCTRDSFKGNQPQHFGDGTRLSIL.

CDR3 sequence: CASSFNAQGASFF. The CDR3 DNA follows: TGTGCCAGCAGCTTCAACGCGCAGGGGGCCTCTTTCTTT. J is TRBJ1-1 and V is TRBV11-2; 8 nucleotides match TRBD1. Germline CDR1 reads SGHAT; CDR2 reads FQNNGV. The CDR3 spans 13 residues. V lost 3 bases to trimming and J lost 12 bases; unmatched junction nucleotides: 9.

This sequence joins TRBV29-1 and TRBJ2-1, with D tentatively TRBD2 (5 bases). The CDR3 contains 13 residues. Trimming pared 4 bases from V and 2 bases from J, leaving 9 bases between. Germline assignment: CDR1 SQVTM and CDR2 ANQGSEA. The CDR3, as DNA: TGCAGCGTTGGGACTGACACCTACAATGAGCAGTTCTTC. Protein product: CSVGTDTYNEQFF.

The chain joins TRBV18 to TRBJ1-4, with 10 bases lining up with TRBD1. The V segment lost 3 bases and the J segment 7 bases; nucleotides outside the gene matches: 8. This CDR3 comprises 16 residues. Germline lookup yields CDR1 KGHSH and CDR2 LQKENI. The CDR3 nucleotides are TGTGCCAGCTCACCTCCCGGGACAGGGGCGGGTGAAAAACTGTTTTTT. The encoded protein is CASSPPGTGAGEKLFF.